What follows are 16 T cell receptor beta chains derived from one specimen sequenced in a study of shared clonotypes between healthy human individuals (dated by TCRdb to about 2020). The protocol used for the library was the immunoSEQ multiplex PCR assay. TCRdb mirrors the immuneACCESS table, restricted to in-frame sequences. Some clones are absent from its copies; in checked studies, under half trace to an unresolved V gene, and the reason for the others is unknown. Across this sample there are 2 million to 2.5 million clones, with less than 95% seen only once. Jointly, the top ten make up 0.37% of the sample. Input material: naive CD4+ T cells from PBMCs. Interpreted using the paper, the cell subset or site label stands for: CD45RA+ positively selected. The receptors here all came from a man younger than 35 in good health. Some clones in this sample may be carry-over from other donors' samples.

Remarks on this clone: The junction departs from germline at one end; a sequencing error may be responsible. The rearrangement uses TRBV11-1 and TRBJ2-7; D call uncertain. Germline CDR1 reads SGHAT; CDR2 reads FQDESV (reference sequence). The CDR3 loop spans 13 amino acids. CDR3 loop: CASSFPGSYEQYF. The CDR3 DNA reads as TGTGCTAGCAGCTTTCCCGGATCCTACGAGCAGTACTTC.

This chain joins TRBV27 and TRBJ2-1; D ambiguous. Trimming cost V 2 bases and J 2 bases, with 7 bases left between them. Looked up from germline, CDR1 is MNHEY and CDR2 is SMNVEV (reference sequence). The CDR3 covers 14 residues. The chain's CDR3 is CASSLDGPYNEQFF. CDR3 sequence (DNA): TGTGCCAGCAGTTTAGATGGCCCCTACAATGAGCAGTTCTTC.

The V and J genes are TRBV7-8 and TRBJ1-5, with D hard to call. The CDR3 runs 14 residues. Between the trimmed V and J ends, which lost 5 bases and 3 bases, there was a span of 11 bases. Per germline, CDR1 SGHVS and CDR2 FQNEAQ. Here the CDR3 DNA reads TGTGCCAGCAGCCCTCGAGGCTCCAATCAGCCCCAGCATTTT. As protein: CASSPRGSNQPQHF.

This clone occurred once. This chain joins TRBV7-2 and TRBJ2-7; D could derive from TRBD1 or TRBD2 (5 bases each). V lost 5 bases to trimming and J lost 5 bases, with 16 bases between them. Germline CDR1 reads SGHTA; CDR2 reads FQGNSA. The CDR3 runs 14 residues. Written as DNA, the CDR3 is TGTGCCAGCAGCCCGGGACCGCCACGGAACGAGCAGTACTTC. It translates to CASSPGPPRNEQYF.

The genes are TRBV28 and TRBJ1-1, with D possibly TRBD1 on 6 matching bases. Trimming pared 7 bases from V and 6 bases from J, leaving 18 bases between. Germline CDR1 is MDHEN and CDR2 is SYDVKM. This CDR3 has 14 amino acids. CDR3 amino acids: CASTHNRDVAEAFF. The CDR3 DNA is TGTGCCAGCACCCACAACAGGGATGTAGCTGAAGCTTTCTTT.

V and J are TRBV11-3 and TRBJ2-3, with TRBD2 matching over 8 bases. Germline V gene data show CDR1 as SGHNT and CDR2 as YENEEA. The CDR3 runs 16 residues. The trim removed 4 bases at V and 3 bases at J, leaving 9 bases unmatched. The CDR3 sequence: CASSSHWREVTDTQYF. The CDR3, as DNA: TGTGCCAGCAGCTCCCACTGGCGGGAGGTAACAGATACGCAGTATTTT.

V and J are TRBV28 and TRBJ1-2, with D unresolved. CDR3 length: 12 amino acids. Germline assignment: CDR1 MDHEN and CDR2 SYDVKM. V lost 6 bases to trimming and J lost 4 bases, with 9 bases between them. The CDR3 is CASRIRSYGYTF. The CDR3 nucleotides are TGTGCCAGCAGAATTCGTAGCTATGGCTACACCTTC.

V is TRBV27 and J is TRBJ2-1, with 13 bases lining up with TRBD2. Germline trimming cut 2 bases from V and 6 bases from J; bases unmatched to any gene: 4. Germline CDR1 is MNHEY and CDR2 is SMNVEV (reference sequence). CDR3 length: 16 residues. CDR3 loop: CASSLRLAGGINEQFF. The CDR3 DNA reads as TGTGCCAGCAGTTTACGACTAGCGGGAGGTATCAATGAGCAGTTCTTC.

This clone was observed a single time. The chain links TRBV28 to TRBJ1-1; D is undetermined. Trimming stripped 2 bases from V and 5 bases from J, with 12 bases between. The CDR3 runs to 14 residues. Germline V CDR1 and CDR2: MDHEN, SYDVKM. The CDR3 sequence is CASSLGTAGTEAFF. CDR3 nucleotides: TGTGCCAGCAGTTTAGGCACGGCGGGTACTGAAGCTTTCTTT.

The genes are TRBV30 and TRBJ2-7; D not resolved. Germline V gene sequence: CDR1 GTSNPN, CDR2 SVGIG (reference sequence). Trimming left V 1 base short and J 0 bases short, with 13 bases between. The CDR3 length is 15 residues. The CDR3, as DNA: TGTGCCTGGAGTGCACCGGATTTCAGCTCCTACGAGCAGTACTTC. Translating gives CAWSAPDFSSYEQYF.

The rearrangement links TRBV25-1 to TRBJ1-1; 7 nucleotides match TRBD1. The CDR3 contains 13 residues. Germline V gene lookup returns CDR1 MGHDK and CDR2 SYGVNS. The junction had 5 bases not matched to a gene; V was cut back by 4 bases and J by 6 bases. CDR3 amino acids: CASSVTGDAEAFF. CDR3 nucleotide sequence: TGTGCCAGCAGTGTTACAGGGGACGCTGAAGCTTTCTTT.

The chain is built from TRBV14 and TRBJ1-2, with a possible D match to TRBD1 (5 bases). CDR1 is SGHDN, CDR2 FVKESK, per germline. The V gene lost 6 bases and the J gene lost 12 bases, with 20 bases spanning the gap. The CDR3 loop spans 13 amino acids. The DNA for the CDR3 is TGTGCCAGCAGTCAGTCCGGGACGCCGGTGAACACCTTC. Protein: CASSQSGTPVNTF.

As to this clone: This specimen includes other DNA sequences encoding the same CDR3. This chain connects TRBV2 to TRBJ2-7; the match to TRBD2 covers 9 bases. This CDR3 comprises 14 residues. V was clipped by 4 bases and J by 1 base; unmatched bases: 2. Germline V gives CDR1 SNHLY, CDR2 FYNNEI. CDR3 sequence reads: CASSGSGSSYEQYF. The CDR3, as DNA: TGTGCCAGCAGTGGTAGCGGGAGTTCCTACGAGCAGTACTTC. The full variable domain, rest sourced from reference TRBV2 and TRBJ2-7, is EPEVTQTPSHQVTQMGQEVILRCVPISNHLYFYWYRQILGQKVEFLVSFYNNEISEKSEIFDDQFSVERPDGSNFTLKIRSTKLEDSAMYFCASSGSGSSYEQYFGPGTRLTVT.

The chain uses TRBV28 and TRBJ2-1; no clear D. The CDR3 has 13 residues. The V end was cut by 7 bases, the J end by 0 bases, with 7 bases between. Per the germline V gene, CDR1 is MDHEN and CDR2 is SYDVKM. The CDR3 loop reads CASKVSSYNEQFF. The CDR3 DNA reads TGTGCCAGCAAGGTGAGCTCCTACAATGAGCAGTTCTTC.

The CDR3 here is CAGGLSANEQFF. In DNA form, the CDR3 reads TGTGCCGGGGGACTTTCCGCCAATGAGCAGTTCTTC. The chain joins TRBV28 to TRBJ2-1, with D tentatively TRBD2 (6 bases). CDR1 is MDHEN, CDR2 SYDVKM, per germline. With 11 bases removed from V and 6 bases from J, the gap between germline ends came to 14 bases. The CDR3 runs 12 residues.

This clone was seen only once. V usage is TRBV30 and J usage is TRBJ2-3; D might be TRBD1 (6 bases). The CDR3 is 14 residues long. Trimming took off 4 bases at V and 2 bases at J, with 13 bases between the two ends. Germline values: CDR1 GTSNPN, CDR2 SVGIG (reference sequence). CDR3: CAWKWGPYTDTQYF. CDR3 nucleotides: TGTGCCTGGAAGTGGGGGCCCTACACAGATACGCAGTATTTT.